One T cell receptor beta chain is described in this entry. What it binds is unknown. This sample was included in a study of cytomegalovirus exposure and HLA in healthy donors. The donors comprised healthy bone marrow donors. Study conclusions and caveats: The Asian-associated ancestry cluster reportedly had fewer N-insertions than the approximately 670-donor mean in a later analysis. Later analysis revealed greater clonal expansion in HLA-associated TCR beta chains than in equally common others. Associated with cytomegalovirus, according to the listing, were about 160 TCR beta chains.

The CDR3 length is 14 residues. The V end was cut by 2 bases, the J end by 5 bases, with 11 bases between. Germline values: CDR1 ENHRY, CDR2 SYGVKD. PCR involved 60 Vbeta and 13 Jbeta primers. The data were produced by immunoSEQ multiplex PCR, yet TCRdb's version contains in-frame clones alone and is incomplete. The data contain over 130,000 clones, around 75% of them singletons. The sequenced sample was PBMCs. This receptor was obtained from a human donor in good health. The chain carries TRBV10-3 and TRBJ2-3; TRBD1 might be the D (6 bases). The CDR3, as DNA: TGTGCCATCAGTGAGCCCGAGGGGGTAGATACGCAGTATTTT. This translates into CAISEPEGVDTQYF.